This entry lists 21 T cell receptor beta chains sequenced from one sample in a study of Ad26.COV2.S vaccination and SARS-CoV-2 variants. The assay was immunoSEQ multiplex PCR, and TCRdb's table has in-frame clones only and misses some. The sample holds around 350,000 clones, approximately 85% seen once. Described treatment: approximately 18 received Ad26.COV2.S at low or high dose, single or two shots; about 5 received placebo; per-sample allocation not given. Vaccine and placebo recipients were sampled on day 63 after the first injection. Sequences were derived from peripheral blood, sampled in a trial of Ad26.COV2.S vaccine versus placebo. The receptors come from a person aged 18-65 years who received the Ad26.COV2.S COVID-19 vaccine or a placebo.

In DNA, the CDR3 is TGTGCCAGTAGTATTTCGGTATACAATGAGCAGTTCTTC. Residues: CASSISVYNEQFF. The rearrangement uses TRBV19 and TRBJ2-1; no definite D call. Germline V gene lookup returns CDR1 LNHDA and CDR2 SQIVND (reference sequence). V gave up 3 bases and J gave up 4 bases, with 7 bases separating them. The CDR3 consists of 13 residues.

The chain carries TRBV7-2 and TRBJ2-1, with D possibly matching TRBD1 (5 bases). The CDR3 spans 14 residues. V dropped 6 bases and J dropped 5 bases, with 14 bases sitting between them. Germline assignment: CDR1 SGHTA and CDR2 FQGNSA. The CDR3 here is CASSLRQRNNEQFF. The CDR3, as DNA: TGTGCCAGCAGTCTAAGACAGAGAAACAATGAGCAGTTCTTC. The whole variable domain, filled in from reference TRBV7-2 and TRBJ2-1, reads GAGVSQSPSNKVTEKGKDVELRCDPISGHTALYWYRQSLGQGLEFLIYFQGNSAPDKSGLPSDRFSAERTGGSVSTLTIQRTQQEDSAVYLCASSLRQRNNEQFFGPGTRLTVL.

The J gene is TRBJ2-1, the V gene TRBV6-6, with 10 bases that match TRBD2. The germline gives CDR1 MNHNY, CDR2 SVGAGI (reference sequence). With V trimmed by 5 bases and J by 1 base, 5 bases remained unmatched. There are 16 residues in the CDR3. The DNA of the CDR3 is TGTGCCAGCAGTCAGAGAGCGGGAGGGTCCTACAATGAGCAGTTCTTC. Residues: CASSQRAGGSYNEQFF.

The chain joins TRBV11-2 to TRBJ1-3; D might be TRBD1 (6 bases). The V and J ends lost 5 bases and 1 base respectively, with 9 bases between them. CDR1 SGHAT and CDR2 FQNNGV come from the germline V gene. This CDR3 region has 14 residues. The CDR3 spells CASSQGISGNTIYF. The CDR3 DNA reads TGTGCCAGCAGCCAGGGGATTTCTGGAAACACCATATATTTT.

The chain couples TRBV5-1 to TRBJ2-5; 11 nucleotides agree with TRBD2. The CDR3 is 15 residues long. With 1 base clipped from V and 5 bases from J, the junction kept 4 bases outside the gene matches. From germline, CDR1 is SGHRS and CDR2 YFSETQ. CDR3 in DNA: TGCGCCAGCAGCTTGAGTCTAGCGGGGGGTGAGACCCAGTACTTC. Residues: CASSLSLAGGETQYF.

CDR3 coding DNA: TGTGCCAGCAGCTTAGGGGCGGGAGAACCCTACAATGAGCAGTTCTTC. It is translated as CASSLGAGEPYNEQFF. The rearrangement uses TRBV11-3 and TRBJ2-1; 7 nucleotides align to TRBD2. The V segment lost 1 base and the J segment 2 bases; nucleotides outside the gene matches: 5. The germline gives CDR1 SGHNT, CDR2 YENEEA. This CDR3 spans 16 amino acids.

The chain carries TRBV5-5 and TRBJ2-7; D perhaps matches TRBD2 (6 bases). The CDR3 contains 15 residues. The V gene lost 5 bases and the J gene lost 0 bases, with 15 bases spanning the gap. Germline V gene data show CDR1 as SGHKS and CDR2 as YYEKEE (reference sequence). The DNA for the CDR3 is TGTGCCAGCAGGGAGGGCGCGGGGTCCTCCTACGAGCAGTACTTC. Amino acid sequence: CASREGAGSSYEQYF.

The rearrangement uses TRBV7-2 and TRBJ2-1; no clear D. Trimming removed 1 base from V and 9 bases from J, with 7 bases in between. The CDR3 has 12 residues. Germline lookup yields CDR1 SGHTA and CDR2 FQGNSA. The CDR3 loop is CASSLGFREQFF. Here the CDR3 DNA reads TGTGCCAGCAGCTTAGGGTTCCGTGAGCAGTTCTTC.

This clone has a single count. The V and J genes are TRBV6-2 or TRBV6-3 and TRBJ1-2, with D unresolved. Trimming pared 4 bases from V and 8 bases from J, leaving 17 bases between. Germline lookup yields CDR1 MNHEY and CDR2 SVGEGT. CDR3 length: 14 residues. The CDR3 DNA reads as TGTGCCAGCAGTTCAGAGACTGGCACGAAGGGCTACACCTTC. Its protein is CASSSETGTKGYTF.

The genes are TRBV7-9 and TRBJ2-3; 12 bases fit TRBD2. With 4 bases clipped from V and 14 bases from J, the junction kept 7 bases outside the gene matches. The CDR3 contains 13 residues. CDR1 is SEHNR, CDR2 FQNEAQ, per germline (reference sequence). CDR3 residues: CASSWTSGEFLYF. The CDR3 nucleotides are TGTGCCAGCAGCTGGACTAGCGGGGAATTTCTGTATTTT. The variable domain in full, completed from reference TRBV7-9 and TRBJ2-3, reads DTGVSQNPRHKITKRGQNVTFRCDPISEHNRLYWYRQTLGQGPEFLTYFQNEAQLEKSRLLSDRFSAERPKGSFSTLEIQRTEQGDSAMYLCASSWTSGEFLYFGPGTRLTVL.

This chain connects TRBV15 to TRBJ1-2; D uncertain. Trimming left V 0 bases short and J 0 bases short, with 11 bases between. CDR3 size: 16 residues. The germline CDR1 and CDR2 sequences are LNHNV and YYDKDF (reference sequence). In nucleotides, the CDR3 is TGTGCCACCAGCAGAGATATTACTAAAGCTAACTATGGCTACACCTTC. Amino acids: CATSRDITKANYGYTF.

The rearrangement joins TRBV7-8 to TRBJ2-7; 10 bases align to TRBD1. Germline trimming cut 4 bases from V and 2 bases from J; bases unmatched to any gene: 5. There are 15 residues in the CDR3. The germline V gene encodes CDR1 SGHVS and CDR2 FQNEAQ. CDR3 in amino acids: CASSWDRGLAYEQYF. DNA for the CDR3: TGTGCCAGCAGCTGGGACAGGGGTCTAGCCTACGAGCAGTACTTC.

V and J are TRBV28 and TRBJ2-2; D remains unclear. V shed 6 bases and J shed 1 base, with 21 bases lying between them. This CDR3 has 18 residues. Germline V gives CDR1 MDHEN, CDR2 SYDVKM. CDR3 loop: CASSATLWGKENTGELFF. CDR3 sequence (DNA): TGTGCCAGCAGCGCCACCCTTTGGGGTAAAGAGAACACCGGGGAGCTGTTTTTT. Together with reference TRBV28 and TRBJ2-2, the CDR3 gives the full variable domain: DVKVTQSSRYLVKRTGEKVFLECVQDMDHENMFWYRQDPGLGLRLIYFSYDVKMKEKGDIPEGYSVSREKKERFSLILESASTNQTSMYLCASSATLWGKENTGELFFGEGSRLTVL.

This chain connects TRBV4-1 to TRBJ2-7; the D gene is possibly TRBD2 (7 bases). Trimming left V 6 bases short and J 2 bases short, with 26 bases between. The CDR3 extends over 18 amino acids. The germline CDR1 and CDR2 sequences are MGHRA and YSYEKL. Here the CDR3 reads CASSSWGGFAGSTYEQYF. The CDR3 region has the DNA TGCGCCAGCAGTTCCTGGGGGGGCTTTGCAGGTTCGACCTACGAGCAGTACTTC.

The chain uses TRBV28 and TRBJ2-7; 8 nucleotides line up with TRBD1. Trimming cost V 3 bases and J 4 bases; bases outside gene matches: 17. Looked up from germline, CDR1 is MDHEN and CDR2 is SYDVKM. The CDR3 is 18 residues long. For the CDR3, the DNA is TGTGCCAGCAGTTTCTTCCCGGCCAGACAGGGGAGTTCGTACGAGCAGTACTTC. As protein: CASSFFPARQGSSYEQYF.

This clone has only one observation. The chain uses TRBV19 and TRBJ2-2, with D maybe TRBD2 (5 bases). The CDR3 runs 16 residues. The V end was cut by 9 bases, the J end by 8 bases, with 25 bases between. From germline, CDR1 is LNHDA and CDR2 SQIVND (reference sequence). The CDR3 here is CASTGRGTTRAGELFF. The CDR3 DNA is TGTGCCAGCACCGGACGGGGAACGACAAGAGCAGGGGAGCTGTTTTTT. Variable domain in full (rest from reference TRBV19 and TRBJ2-2): DGGITQSPKYLFRKEGQNVTLSCEQNLNHDAMYWYRQDPGQGLRLIYYSQIVNDFQKGDIAEGYSVSREKKESFPLTVTSAQKNPTAFYLCASTGRGTTRAGELFFGEGSRLTVL.

The chain has TRBV7-8 and TRBJ2-2; D possibly matches TRBD1 or TRBD2 (5 bases each). Trimming removed 5 bases from V and 6 bases from J, with 13 bases in between. This CDR3 region has 14 residues. Germline values: CDR1 SGHVS, CDR2 FQNEAQ. The CDR3 protein is CASSPRPGPGELFF. The CDR3 region has the DNA TGTGCCAGCAGCCCGAGGCCGGGACCCGGGGAGCTGTTTTTT.

This chain connects TRBV27 to TRBJ2-1, with D possibly TRBD1 on 5 matching bases. The V end was cut by 2 bases, the J end by 7 bases, with 9 bases between. CDR1 is MNHEY, CDR2 SMNVEV, per germline (reference sequence). The CDR3 contains 13 residues. The CDR3 protein is CASSLGRDNEQFF. CDR3 DNA sequence: TGTGCCAGCAGTTTAGGCAGGGATAATGAGCAGTTCTTC.

The genes are TRBV19 and TRBJ1-2, with 10 bases lining up with TRBD1. V trimming: 4 bases; J trimming: 2 bases; junction bases outside the gene matches: 7. Germline CDR1 LNHDA, CDR2 SQIVND (reference sequence). The CDR3 spans 16 residues. The CDR3 DNA follows: TGTGCCAGTAGTACCCCGGGACAGGGGAAAAACTATGGCTACACCTTC. Translating it yields CASSTPGQGKNYGYTF.

This sequence joins TRBV5-1 and TRBJ2-1; D may be TRBD1 or TRBD2 (7 bases each). Germline V CDR1 and CDR2: SGHRS, YFSETQ. The CDR3 is 18 amino acids. V was trimmed by 4 bases and J by 0 bases, leaving 20 bases between them. Written as DNA, the CDR3 is TGCGCCAGCAGCCCGGATTACGGGGGGACAGACTCCTACAATGAGCAGTTCTTC. Translating it yields CASSPDYGGTDSYNEQFF.

The gene calls are TRBV4-1 and TRBJ2-1; TRBD2 aligns across 8 bases. This CDR3 comprises 14 residues. V gave up 3 bases and J gave up 4 bases; unmatched junction bases: 2. Germline-derived CDR1 and CDR2 are MGHRA and YSYEKL. CDR3 DNA sequence: TGCGCCAGCAGCCATGGCGGGAGGTACAATGAGCAGTTCTTC. Protein product: CASSHGGRYNEQFF.